This T cell receptor (beta chain) stems from a study of monozygotic twins with inflammatory bowel disease. Germline CDR1 is DFQATT and CDR2 is SNEGSKA (reference sequence). This CDR3 has 13 residues. Each sample's cDNA came from eight separate reactions. One entry per CDR3 protein, without DNA, is what TCRdb gives after re-calling the 5' RACE reads. The sample totals 45,000 or so distinct CDR3 sequences. Study-level results: By inverse Simpson index, TCRbeta diversity was lower in IBD patients than in healthy co-twins. Especially where disease activity was present, IBD patients had fewer clonotypes in common with others than healthy twins did.

Worth noting for this clonotype: The antigen is not known.

The sequencing sample was made of blood. The TCR sequence derives from a human donor with ulcerative colitis or Crohn's disease, or a healthy co-twin of an affected twin (not recorded which). The gene calls are TRBV20-1 and TRBJ1-2; the TCRdb call, TRBD1, lacks DNA for checking. The CDR3 sequence: CSASPGGAGGYTF.